Following are 5 T cell receptor beta chains from one sample sequenced in a study of T cells in Graves' hyperthyroidism and ophthalmopathy. RNA transcripts yielded amplified TCR beta CDR3 regions. A first-round RT-PCR of the TCR CDR3 used the HTBI primer set. TCRdb ran MiXCR on the multiplex PCR reads and lists one entry per CDR3 protein. The sample records around 420,000 distinct CDR3 sequences, approximately 13% being singletons. Material for sequencing was blood. These receptors were obtained from a woman aged 18-30 years with Graves' hyperthyroidism.

This clonotype came up a few times. The chain combines TRBV30 with TRBJ2-7, with unresolved D. The V and J ends lost 3 bases and 6 bases respectively, with 9 bases between them. This CDR3 has 11 amino acids. Looked up from germline, CDR1 is GTSNPN and CDR2 is SVGIG (reference sequence). CDR3 nucleotide sequence: TGTGCCTGGAGAAAGGATCTCGAGCAGTACTTC. It specifies CAWRKDLEQYF. Combining the CDR3 with reference TRBV30 and TRBJ2-7 gives the whole variable domain SQTIHQWPATLVQPVGSPLSLECTVEGTSNPNLYWYRQAAGRGLQLLFYSVGIGQISSEVPQNLSASRPQDRQFILSSKKLLLSDSGFYLCAWRKDLEQYFGPGTRLTVT.

This clonotype was seen a few times. The chain combines TRBV3-1 with TRBJ1-1; D not resolved. This CDR3 has 16 amino acids. Trimming cost V 0 bases and J 6 bases, with 17 bases left between them. In germline, CDR1 is LGHDT, CDR2 YNNKEL (reference sequence). The CDR3 DNA is TGTGCCAGCAGCCAAGAGGGGAGTCGTGGAACAGCTGAAGCTTTCTTT. Its translation is CASSQEGSRGTAEAFF.

The table lists this clonotype with many counts. The V gene is TRBV9, the J gene TRBJ1-5; no reliable D call. The germline V and J ends were trimmed by 5 bases and 2 bases, with 8 bases remaining between them. Germline V gene lookup returns CDR1 SGDLS and CDR2 YYNGEE. The CDR3 has 13 residues. CDR3 protein: CASSGVGNQPQHF. The CDR3 DNA follows: TGTGCCAGCAGTGGTGTTGGCAATCAGCCCCAGCATTTT.

The chain links TRBV28 to TRBJ1-5; D not resolved. The CDR3 is 14 amino acids. Trimming removed 5 bases at V and 5 bases at J, with 13 bases between. From germline, CDR1 is MDHEN and CDR2 SYDVKM. The CDR3 nucleotides read TGTGCCAGCAGTCTCCGACTGATTCATCAGCCCCAGCATTTT. Protein: CASSLRLIHQPQHF.

This clonotype was detected a few times. The J gene is TRBJ2-7, the V gene TRBV27, with 11 bases lining up with TRBD1. CDR3 size: 14 residues. The J segment lost 6 bases and the V segment lost 2 bases, leaving 3 bases of the junction unmatched. CDR1 and CDR2 from the germline V gene are MNHEY and SMNVEV (reference sequence). The CDR3, as DNA: TGTGCCAGCAGTTTACTCGGGACAGGGGGCGAGCAGTACTTC. Amino acids: CASSLLGTGGEQYF.